The following is a T cell receptor beta chain sequence with its context. Its cognate antigen is unknown. The assay was immunoSEQ multiplex PCR, and TCRdb's table has in-frame clones only and misses some. This sample yields more than 95,000 clones, of which around 83% are seen a single time; 4% belongs to the top ten. Per germline, CDR1 SGHRS and CDR2 YFSETQ. V dropped 7 bases and J dropped 0 bases, with 13 bases sitting between them. CDR3 length: 14 amino acids. The sample is drawn from a study of cytomegalovirus exposure and HLA in healthy donors. Study outcomes and limitations: It was confirmed in vitro that a few of the CMV-associated chains were specific for CMV antigens.

The receptor was derived from a young woman in good health and CMV-seropositive. This chain uses TRBV5-1 with TRBJ1-1; D remains ambiguous. Sequenced material: PBMCs. The CDR3 DNA reads as TGCGCCAGCCGTATTGAGGGCATGAACACTGAAGCTTTCTTT. Translation: CASRIEGMNTEAFF.